Below, 5 T cell receptor beta chains from the same sample are listed, as sequenced in a study of T cell changes during pregnancy in multiple sclerosis. The repertoire was sequenced with immunoSEQ multiplex PCR; TCRdb's copy has only in-frame clones and lacks some. The sample contains roughly 69,000 clones, approximately 91% of which appear only once. Here the sequenced sample was peripheral blood, taken in the third trimester of pregnancy. These receptors were collected from a female donor with multiple sclerosis, enrolled in a pregnancy study.

The chain combines TRBV6-1 with TRBJ1-1; no clear D gene. V was clipped by 6 bases and J by 1 base, with 12 bases between them. The CDR3 has 14 amino acids. Germline V gene lookup returns CDR1 MNHNS and CDR2 SASEGT. The CDR3 sequence: CASSTAVRNTEAFF. The DNA for the CDR3 is TGTGCCAGCAGCACAGCAGTAAGGAACACTGAAGCTTTCTTT.

This chain connects TRBV29-1 to TRBJ1-2; 10 positions match TRBD1. V was pared by 6 bases and J by 4 bases, with 11 bases of the junction left unmatched. The CDR3 sequence is 15 residues long. Per germline, CDR1 SQVTM and CDR2 ANQGSEA. The CDR3 region is CSVAGQGGNSYGYTF. The CDR3 region has the DNA TGCAGCGTGGCTGGACAGGGGGGGAATTCCTATGGCTACACCTTC.

This sequence joins TRBV6-1 and TRBJ2-7; tentative D call: TRBD2 (6 bases). V gave up 3 bases and J gave up 1 base, with 13 bases separating them. CDR3 length: 15 residues. CDR1 MNHNS and CDR2 SASEGT come from the germline V gene. The CDR3 sequence is CASSEVRAGSYEQYF. CDR3 sequence (DNA): TGTGCCAGCAGTGAGGTCAGGGCGGGGTCCTACGAGCAGTACTTC.

The chain recombines TRBV18 with TRBJ1-6, with 12 bases matching TRBD1. Per germline, CDR1 KGHSH and CDR2 LQKENI. The CDR3 sequence is 17 residues long. The trim removed 3 bases at V and 7 bases at J, leaving 7 bases unmatched. In DNA, the CDR3 is TGTGCCAGCTCACCGGGACAGGGGGCTTGGGGGAATTCACCCCTCCACTTT. As protein: CASSPGQGAWGNSPLHF.

The J gene is TRBJ2-7, the V gene TRBV5-4; TRBD1 aligns across 11 bases. The CDR3 covers 13 residues. Germline V gene lookup returns CDR1 SGHNT and CDR2 YYREEE (reference sequence). V shed 4 bases, J shed 7 bases, and the junction held 4 bases outside the gene matches. The CDR3 DNA sequence: TGTGCCAGCAGCCCGGGACAGGGGGGAGAGCAGTACTTC. This gives the protein CASSPGQGGEQYF.